Listed here is a single TCR beta chain. The sample has other DNA sequences that encode this CDR3 too. Sequencing used immunoSEQ multiplex PCR; TCRdb keeps in-frame clones, though not all of them. The sample includes roughly 57,000 clones, over 55% of them seen just once. Trimming removed 5 bases from V and 7 bases from J; junction bases left unmatched: 5. Germline CDR1 is SGHAT and CDR2 is FQNNGV. The CDR3 runs to 13 residues. The sample originates from a study of T cell clones after liver transplantation. This TCR was sampled from a human donor who received a liver transplant. The source was CD4+ T cells from blood, collected before liver transplant. The J gene is TRBJ2-1, the V gene TRBV11-2; TRBD1 agrees at 7 bases. This CDR3 is CASSLDRNNEQFF. The CDR3 coding sequence is TGTGCCAGCAGCCTGGACAGGAATAATGAGCAGTTCTTC.